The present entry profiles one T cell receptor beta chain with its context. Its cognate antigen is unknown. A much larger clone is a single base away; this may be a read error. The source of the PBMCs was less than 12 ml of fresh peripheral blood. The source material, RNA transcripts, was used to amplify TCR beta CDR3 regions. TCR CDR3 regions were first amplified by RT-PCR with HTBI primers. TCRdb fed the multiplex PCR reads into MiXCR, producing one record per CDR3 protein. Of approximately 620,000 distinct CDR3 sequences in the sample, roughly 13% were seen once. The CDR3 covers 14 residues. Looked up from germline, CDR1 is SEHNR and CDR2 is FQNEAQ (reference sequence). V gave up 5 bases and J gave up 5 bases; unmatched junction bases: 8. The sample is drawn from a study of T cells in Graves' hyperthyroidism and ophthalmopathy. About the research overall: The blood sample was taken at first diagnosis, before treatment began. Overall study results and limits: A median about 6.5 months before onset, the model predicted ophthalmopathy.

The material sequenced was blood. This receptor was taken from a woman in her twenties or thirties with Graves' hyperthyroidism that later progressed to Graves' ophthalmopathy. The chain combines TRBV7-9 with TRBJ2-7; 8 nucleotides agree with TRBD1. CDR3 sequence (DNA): TGTGCCAGCAGCCCCCCCGACAGGGGCCACGAGCAGTACTTC. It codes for CASSPPDRGHEQYF.